One sample yielded the 23 T cell receptor beta chains listed below, sequenced in a study of cytomegalovirus exposure and HLA in healthy donors. A multiplex PCR was run with 60 Vbeta primers and 13 Jbeta primers. TCRdb keeps only in-frame clones here, not all; method: immunoSEQ multiplex PCR. Found here are 150,000 to 200,000 clones, roughly 87% of them singletons; the top ten hold 0.2% to 0.3%. The sequenced material came from PBMCs. Receptors originate from a girl less than two years old in good health and CMV-seronegative.

This clone was seen a handful of times. V usage is TRBV5-1 and J usage is TRBJ2-1; 9 nucleotides line up with TRBD2. The germline CDR1 and CDR2 sequences are SGHRS and YFSETQ. Trimming cost V 4 bases and J 3 bases; bases outside gene matches: 5. The CDR3 extends over 15 amino acids. CDR3 in amino acids: CASSGTSRDYNEQFF. In DNA form, the CDR3 reads TGCGCCAGCAGCGGGACTAGCCGGGACTACAATGAGCAGTTCTTC.

V and J are TRBV2 and TRBJ2-6, with D perhaps matching TRBD1 (6 bases). This CDR3 has 15 amino acids. Deletions cut 4 bases from V and 6 bases from J, with 13 bases between. The germline gives CDR1 SNHLY, CDR2 FYNNEI. CDR3 loop: CASSVQGGTANVLTF. The CDR3 region has the DNA TGTGCCAGCAGTGTACAGGGTGGCACGGCCAACGTCCTGACTTTC. The complete variable domain, with remaining parts taken from reference TRBV2 and TRBJ2-6, reads EPEVTQTPSHQVTQMGQEVILRCVPISNHLYFYWYRQILGQKVEFLVSFYNNEISEKSEIFDDQFSVERPDGSNFTLKIRSTKLEDSAMYFCASSVQGGTANVLTFGAGSRLTVL.

This chain connects TRBV23-1 to TRBJ2-2; 7 bases agree with TRBD1. TRBV23-1 is sorted into the ORF group, with uncertain function. The CDR3 sequence is 14 residues long. V shed 10 bases, J shed 0 bases, and the junction held 5 bases outside the gene matches. The CDR3 loop is CATPGTANTGELFF. The CDR3 DNA follows: TGCGCCACCCCAGGGACAGCGAACACCGGGGAGCTGTTTTTT.

CDR3 sequence (DNA): TGTGCCAGCAGTGGAGCAAAACTAGCCGAAGTTTACGAGCAGTACTTC. Its translation: CASSGAKLAEVYEQYF. This chain uses TRBV6-1 with TRBJ2-7, with D maybe TRBD2 (6 bases). The CDR3 spans 16 residues. The V and J ends lost 4 bases and 4 bases respectively, with 20 bases between them. Germline V gene sequence: CDR1 MNHNS, CDR2 SASEGT.

The chain couples TRBV5-6 to TRBJ1-2; possible D gene TRBD1, 5 bases. V was pared by 4 bases and J by 8 bases, with 9 bases between. The germline gives CDR1 SGHDT, CDR2 YYEEEE. This CDR3 is 11 amino acids long. The CDR3 region is CASSTGRGYTF. The CDR3 nucleotides read TGTGCCAGCAGCACAGGACGAGGCTACACCTTC.

This clone was counted between two and nine times. V usage is TRBV5-1 and J usage is TRBJ1-2, with D perhaps TRBD1 (5 bases). This CDR3 has 14 amino acids. The V gene's germline CDR1 is SGHRS and CDR2 YFSETQ. V was clipped by 0 bases and J by 5 bases, with 11 bases between them. The CDR3 protein is CASSLVGREYGYTF. CDR3 nucleotides: TGCGCCAGCAGCTTGGTGGGCAGGGAATATGGCTACACCTTC.

V gene TRBV4-1 combines with J gene TRBJ1-1, with 7 positions matching TRBD1. The trim removed 1 base at V and 4 bases at J, leaving 0 bases unmatched. This CDR3 region has 13 residues. Germline V gene data show CDR1 as MGHRA and CDR2 as YSYEKL. The DNA for the CDR3 is TGCGCCAGCAGCCAAGGACAGGGCACTGAAGCTTTCTTT. Protein: CASSQGQGTEAFF.

The chain's CDR3 is CAWSQQDNQPQHF. CDR3 coding DNA: TGTGCCTGGAGTCAACAGGACAATCAGCCCCAGCATTTT. The V gene is TRBV30, the J gene TRBJ1-5, with a possible D match to TRBD1 (5 bases). Germline V CDR1 and CDR2: GTSNPN, SVGIG (reference sequence). This CDR3 spans 13 amino acids. V lost 2 bases and J 3 bases, leaving 8 bases between the germline ends.

The V gene is TRBV29-1, the J gene TRBJ1-2; TRBD1 matches 9 bases. Germline trimming cut 0 bases from V and 8 bases from J; bases unmatched to any gene: 4. CDR1 is SQVTM, CDR2 ANQGSEA, per germline. This CDR3 region has 13 residues. This CDR3 is CSVEDSDRGGYTF. CDR3 sequence (DNA): TGCAGCGTTGAAGATTCGGACAGGGGCGGCTACACCTTC.

The V gene is TRBV6-1, the J gene TRBJ2-2; weak D call: TRBD2 (6 bases). Looked up from germline, CDR1 is MNHNS and CDR2 is SASEGT. The V end lost 8 bases, the J end lost 4 bases, and 14 bases lay between the germline ends. The CDR3 spans 14 residues. The CDR3 reads CASVVRGTTGELFF. Written as DNA, the CDR3 is TGTGCCAGCGTGGTTCGGGGGACCACCGGGGAGCTGTTTTTT.

This clone has just one count. The chain combines TRBV29-1 with TRBJ2-1; 7 nucleotides agree with TRBD2. Trimming cost V 5 bases and J 7 bases; bases outside gene matches: 2. The CDR3 totals 11 residues. The V gene's germline CDR1 is SQVTM and CDR2 ANQGSEA. The CDR3 loop reads CSVQAGNEQFF. CDR3 DNA sequence: TGCAGCGTTCAAGCGGGAAATGAGCAGTTCTTC.

The rearrangement joins TRBV30 to TRBJ2-5, with D possibly TRBD2 on 5 matching bases. Germline loops: CDR1 GTSNPN, CDR2 SVGIG (reference sequence). Trimming took off 1 base at V and 4 bases at J, with 16 bases between the two ends. The CDR3 length is 15 residues. The CDR3 reads CAWSASGTVVETQYF. CDR3 nucleotides: TGTGCCTGGAGTGCTTCGGGAACAGTAGTAGAGACCCAGTACTTC.

The chain has TRBV6-6 and TRBJ1-1; 8 bases agree with TRBD1. The germline gives CDR1 MNHNY, CDR2 SVGAGI (reference sequence). With V trimmed by 4 bases and J by 3 bases, 7 bases remained unmatched. This CDR3 has 15 residues. The DNA of the CDR3 is TGTGCCAGCAGTTCCCAGGGGGCTGGGGACACTGAAGCTTTCTTT. Amino acid sequence: CASSSQGAGDTEAFF.

This chain connects TRBV5-4 to TRBJ1-2, with 10 bases aligning to TRBD1. Germline lookup yields CDR1 SGHNT and CDR2 YYREEE (reference sequence). Trimming at V came to 2 bases and at J to 8 bases, leaving 6 bases not matched to a gene. This CDR3 has 14 residues. DNA for the CDR3: TGTGCCAGCAGCTTAGACAGGGGGCCTGAAGGCTACACCTTC. Translation: CASSLDRGPEGYTF.

About this clone itself: A junction boundary mismatches the germline segment, possibly from a read error. The chain employs TRBV30 and TRBJ2-3, with 10 bases identical to TRBD2. The CDR3 has 19 amino acids. Per germline, CDR1 GTSNPN and CDR2 SVGIG (reference sequence). CDR3 region: CTWSVGVAGGHLNFDTQYF. The CDR3 bases are TGTACCTGGAGTGTAGGGGTAGCGGGGGGCCATTTAAATTTCGATACGCAGTATTTT.

This clone was seen a single time. This chain joins TRBV2 and TRBJ2-5; TRBD2 agrees at 12 bases. The J call is uncertain, as TRBJ2-7 better fits the DNA end. This CDR3 region has 15 residues. CDR1 is SNHLY and CDR2 is FYNNEI in the germline V gene. The CDR3 here is CASSLRLAGVYEQYF. CDR3 nucleotides: TGTGCCAGCAGCTTAAGACTAGCGGGAGTTTACGAGCAGTACTTC.

This chain uses TRBV2 with TRBJ1-6; the match to TRBD1 covers 7 bases. The trim removed 6 bases at V and 4 bases at J, leaving 6 bases unmatched. The germline V gene encodes CDR1 SNHLY and CDR2 FYNNEI. This CDR3 comprises 15 residues. Here the CDR3 DNA reads TGTGCCAGCAGCGGATGGGACAGTTATAATTCACCCCTCCACTTT. It codes for CASSGWDSYNSPLHF.

The rearrangement joins TRBV18 to TRBJ2-1, with 9 bases that match TRBD1. Germline values: CDR1 KGHSH, CDR2 LQKENI. The CDR3 is 16 amino acids. V gave up 5 bases and J gave up 8 bases; unmatched junction bases: 13. DNA for the CDR3: TGTGCCAGCTCATCAACAGGGGGCCTTTCCCTAGATGAGCAGTTCTTC. Translating gives CASSSTGGLSLDEQFF.

DNA of the CDR3: TGTGCCAGCAGCTTAATTCGGACGGAGGGGACCCAGTACTTC. It encodes CASSLIRTEGTQYF. The gene calls are TRBV11-2 and TRBJ2-5; maybe TRBD2 (6 bases). Trimming pared 2 bases from V and 7 bases from J, leaving 14 bases between. The CDR3 is made up of 14 amino acids. The germline V gene has CDR1 SGHAT and CDR2 FQNNGV.

The gene calls are TRBV30 and TRBJ1-3; TRBD1 is a possible D gene (6 bases). The germline gives CDR1 GTSNPN, CDR2 SVGIG (reference sequence). CDR3 length equals 14 residues. Trimming cost V 2 bases and J 4 bases, with 12 bases left between them. The CDR3 DNA sequence: TGTGCCTGGAGTCGGGGGGCGAGGGGAAACACCATATATTTT. Protein: CAWSRGARGNTIYF.

CDR3 DNA sequence: TGCAGCGTTGCCCGGGACAGAGCCTACGAGCAGTACTTC. Protein product: CSVARDRAYEQYF. The chain combines TRBV29-1 with TRBJ2-7; 7 bases align to TRBD1. Per the germline V gene, CDR1 is SQVTM and CDR2 is ANQGSEA. The CDR3 runs to 13 residues. V dropped 4 bases and J dropped 2; count of bases not matched to a gene: 5.

The genes are TRBV6-5 and TRBJ2-7, with TRBD1 matching 10 bases. From germline, CDR1 is MNHEY and CDR2 SVGAGI. V gave up 4 bases and J gave up 3 bases; unmatched junction bases: 3. The CDR3 runs to 14 residues. In DNA form, the CDR3 reads TGTGCCAGCAGTTTGAGGACAGGGGGCTACGAGCAGTACTTC. This translates into CASSLRTGGYEQYF.

This clone showed up just once. This rearrangement joins TRBV27 to TRBJ2-7, with D possibly TRBD2 on 6 matching bases. Looked up from germline, CDR1 is MNHEY and CDR2 is SMNVEV (reference sequence). The V gene lost 5 bases and the J gene lost 3 bases, with 20 bases spanning the gap. The CDR3 consists of 16 residues. The CDR3 protein is CASSPSLGDSGYEQYF. The DNA of the CDR3 is TGTGCCAGCAGTCCGTCTCTCGGGGACTCGGGCTACGAGCAGTACTTC.